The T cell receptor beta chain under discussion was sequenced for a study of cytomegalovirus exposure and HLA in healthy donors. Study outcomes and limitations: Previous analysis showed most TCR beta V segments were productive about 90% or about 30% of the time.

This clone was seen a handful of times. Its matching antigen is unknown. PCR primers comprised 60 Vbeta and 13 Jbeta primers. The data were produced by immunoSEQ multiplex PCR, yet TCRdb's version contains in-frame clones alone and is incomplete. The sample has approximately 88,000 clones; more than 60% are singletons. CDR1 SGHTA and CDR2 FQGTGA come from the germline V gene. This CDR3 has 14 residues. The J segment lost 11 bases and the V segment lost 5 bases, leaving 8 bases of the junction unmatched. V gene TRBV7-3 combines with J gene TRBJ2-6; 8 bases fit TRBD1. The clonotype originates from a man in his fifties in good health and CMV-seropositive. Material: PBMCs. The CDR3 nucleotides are TGTGCCAGCAGCGTCAGGGGGCAGGACGACGTCCTGACTTTC. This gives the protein CASSVRGQDDVLTF.